These 3 T cell receptor beta chains came from one sample sequenced in a study of graft-versus-host responses after intestinal transplantation. Their specific antigens are unknown. The data were produced by immunoSEQ multiplex PCR, yet TCRdb's version contains in-frame clones alone and is incomplete. The sample lists about 120,000 clones; just under 95% were seen once. The input for sequencing was unstimulated CD8+ T cells sorted from spleen or lymph node cells, taken before transplant. Receptors were obtained from a human donor who was the organ donor for an intestinal transplant.

This sequence joins TRBV28 and TRBJ1-2, with a weak D call TRBD1 (5 bases). The CDR3 has 12 amino acids. In germline, CDR1 is MDHEN, CDR2 SYDVKM. Trimming pared 3 bases from V and 8 bases from J, leaving 10 bases between. CDR3 protein: CASSLPGRGYTF. The CDR3 region has the DNA TGTGCCAGCAGTTTGCCAGGGAGAGGCTACACCTTC.

This clone was seen more than once but under ten times. J is TRBJ2-7 and V is TRBV6-5; tentatively, D is TRBD1 or TRBD2 (5 bases each). The germline V gene has CDR1 MNHEY and CDR2 SVGAGI. The CDR3 consists of 14 residues. CDR3: CATGAGLLPYEQYF. The CDR3 DNA reads TGTGCTACCGGGGCAGGCCTACTACCCTACGAGCAGTACTTC.

V usage is TRBV10-3 and J usage is TRBJ1-2, with TRBD1 matching over 8 bases. CDR1 is ENHRY and CDR2 is SYGVKD in the germline V gene. The junction had 4 bases not matched to a gene; V was cut back by 10 bases and J by 3 bases. This CDR3 has 12 amino acids. The CDR3 loop is CATEGQDYGYTF. In DNA, the CDR3 is TGTGCCACCGAGGGACAGGACTATGGCTACACCTTC.